The clone carrying this TCR beta chain showed up just a few times. Its antigen is currently unknown. Germline CDR1 reads KGHSH; CDR2 reads LQKENI. The CDR3 consists of 13 residues. V was trimmed by 2 bases and J by 2 bases, leaving 6 bases between them. Template switching (which added a universal primer site) was used, and cDNA carried unique molecular identifiers. TCRdb re-derived calls from the 5' RACE reads in MiXCR, one entry per CDR3 protein. The sample holds hundreds of thousands of distinct CDR3 sequences; 8.5% to 9.5% are singletons and the top ten take around 7.1%. This sample stems from a study of identical twins. The study's findings and limits: Reduced insertions were recorded for abundant cord blood beta clonotypes, with no such pattern in memory repertoires. Conclusions were drawn cross-sectionally by statistical analysis, without following the same donors.

The sample was also linked to a second study, of yellow fever vaccine responses in identical twins.

The clonotype was recovered from a woman aged 18-29 years in good health. This chain connects TRBV18 to TRBJ2-5; D remains unclear. The specimen sequenced was CD8+ T cells sorted from blood. The CDR3 spells CASSPEQQETQYF. The CDR3, as DNA: TGTGCCAGCTCACCAGAACAGCAAGAGACCCAGTACTTC.